One sample yielded the 27 T cell receptor beta chains listed below, sequenced in a study of T cells in Graves' hyperthyroidism and ophthalmopathy. RNA transcripts served as the template for amplifying TCR beta CDR3 regions. In the first-round RT-PCR of the TCR CDR3, the HTBI primer set was used. TCRdb recomputed calls from the multiplex PCR reads with MiXCR, one row per CDR3 protein. This table holds fewer than 500,000 distinct CDR3 sequences, approximately 13% found once. Input material: blood. These receptors were collected from a man between 25 and 39 years old with Graves' hyperthyroidism that later progressed to Graves' ophthalmopathy.

The chain recombines TRBV9 with TRBJ2-6; 9 nucleotides line up with TRBD1. Per the germline V gene, CDR1 is SGDLS and CDR2 is YYNGEE. This CDR3 has 19 residues. Losses at the gene ends were 4 bases for V and 1 base for J; bases not matched to a gene: 12. The CDR3 nucleotides read TGTGCCAGCAGCCCACGCCGGGACAGGGTTCATTCTGGGGCCAACGTCCTGACTTTC. The encoded protein is CASSPRRDRVHSGANVLTF.

The chain has TRBV12-3 or TRBV12-4 and TRBJ2-7, with D possibly being TRBD2 (7 bases). This CDR3 comprises 16 residues. V was clipped by 5 bases and J by 5 bases, with 22 bases between them. Written as DNA, the CDR3 is TGTGCCAGCAGTGGGGAGGTAGGGGGGGAGTTCGACGAGCAGTACTTC. As protein: CASSGEVGGEFDEQYF.

Ten or more counts support this clonotype. Here the CDR3 DNA reads TGTGCCAGCAGCTTAGCACAGGGAGCCTACGAGCAGTACTTC. It is translated as CASSLAQGAYEQYF. The V call is TRBV11-2, the J call TRBJ2-7; D may be TRBD1 (6 bases). CDR1 is SGHAT, CDR2 FQNNGV, per germline. This CDR3 contains 14 residues. The germline V and J ends were trimmed by 1 base and 2 bases, with 9 bases remaining between them.

The V gene is TRBV4-1, the J gene TRBJ1-6; tentatively, D is TRBD1 (5 bases). The CDR3 runs 16 residues. V lost 4 bases and J 4 bases, leaving 14 bases between the germline ends. In germline, CDR1 is MGHRA, CDR2 YSYEKL. Here the CDR3 reads CASSPQGTGYNSPLHF. The CDR3, as DNA: TGCGCCAGCAGCCCGCAGGGCACCGGATATAATTCACCCCTCCACTTT.

This clonotype has a handful of counts. The chain recombines TRBV20-1 with TRBJ1-6; 7 positions match TRBD1. Trimming cost V 5 bases and J 8 bases; bases outside gene matches: 6. This CDR3 is built from 13 residues. The germline V gene has CDR1 DFQATT and CDR2 SNEGSKA (reference sequence). CDR3 loop: CSALRDRDSPLHF. The CDR3 DNA reads as TGCAGTGCTCTCCGGGACAGAGATTCACCCCTCCACTTT.

This clonotype was detected ten times or more. The chain uses TRBV11-2 and TRBJ2-5; TRBD1 agrees at 9 bases. Per the germline V gene, CDR1 is SGHAT and CDR2 is FQNNGV. With V trimmed by 5 bases and J by 5 bases, 6 bases remained unmatched. This CDR3 has 14 residues. DNA for the CDR3: TGTGCCAGCAGCATTACAGGGGGCCAGGAGACCCAGTACTTC. It is translated as CASSITGGQETQYF.

This clonotype was seen a few times. The V gene is TRBV19, the J gene TRBJ1-2; a possible D gene is TRBD1 (5 bases). V was pared by 1 base and J by 2 bases, with 8 bases between. The germline CDR1 and CDR2 sequences are LNHDA and SQIVND (reference sequence). This CDR3 has 14 residues. The CDR3 sequence is CASSIGRENYGYTF. The CDR3 nucleotides are TGTGCCAGTAGTATAGGCAGGGAGAACTATGGCTACACCTTC. The entire variable domain, with the rest obtained from reference TRBV19 and TRBJ1-2, is as follows: DGGITQSPKYLFRKEGQNVTLSCEQNLNHDAMYWYRQDPGQGLRLIYYSQIVNDFQKGDIAEGYSVSREKKESFPLTVTSAQKNPTAFYLCASSIGRENYGYTFGSGTRLTVV.

This chain joins TRBV4-1 and TRBJ1-1; weak D call: TRBD1 (5 bases). The CDR3 has 15 residues. Trimming pared 1 base from V and 4 bases from J, leaving 13 bases between. Looked up from germline, CDR1 is MGHRA and CDR2 is YSYEKL. CDR3 sequence: CASSQVAGGGTEAFF. The CDR3 DNA is TGCGCCAGCAGCCAAGTCGCGGGGGGGGGCACTGAAGCTTTCTTT.

Ten or more counts support this clonotype. The J gene is TRBJ2-3, the V gene TRBV2; TRBD2 might be the D (6 bases). The length of the CDR3 is 13 residues. V was trimmed by 1 base and J by 5 bases, leaving 7 bases between them. Looked up from germline, CDR1 is SNHLY and CDR2 is FYNNEI. The CDR3 nucleotides read TGTGCCAGCAGTGAAGGGAGGGGAGATACGCAGTATTTT. Its protein is CASSEGRGDTQYF.

The chain uses TRBV19 and TRBJ1-1; D call uncertain. Germline-derived CDR1 and CDR2 are LNHDA and SQIVND (reference sequence). The CDR3 is 12 residues long. V lost 7 bases and J 1 base, leaving 7 bases between the germline ends. CDR3 sequence (DNA): TGTGCCAGTACAAGAGAGAACACTGAAGCTTTCTTT. This sequence encodes CASTRENTEAFF. The full variable domain, completed using reference TRBV19 and TRBJ1-1, is DGGITQSPKYLFRKEGQNVTLSCEQNLNHDAMYWYRQDPGQGLRLIYYSQIVNDFQKGDIAEGYSVSREKKESFPLTVTSAQKNPTAFYLCASTRENTEAFFGQGTRLTVV.

The chain links TRBV6-2 or TRBV6-3 to TRBJ1-4, with a possible D match to TRBD1 (5 bases). There are 14 residues in the CDR3. The germline gives CDR1 MNHEY, CDR2 SVGEGT. The germline V and J ends were trimmed by 8 bases and 4 bases, with 14 bases remaining between them. CDR3 in DNA: TGTGCCAGCGGGGGGGGAGTGGATAATGAAAAACTGTTTTTT. This translates into CASGGGVDNEKLFF.

The chain uses TRBV4-2 and TRBJ2-7; 10 nucleotides align to TRBD2. The CDR3 runs to 16 residues. Germline V CDR1 and CDR2: LGHNA, YNFKEQ. J gave up 0 bases and V 0 bases, and 2 bases lay outside the gene matches. In DNA form, the CDR3 reads TGTGCCAGCAGCCAAGAGGGACTAGCGAGCTCCTACGAGCAGTACTTC. Translating it yields CASSQEGLASSYEQYF.

This clonotype was counted many times. The gene calls are TRBV28 and TRBJ2-3; D assignment may be TRBD1 or TRBD2 (6 bases each). In germline, CDR1 is MDHEN, CDR2 SYDVKM. This CDR3 has 13 residues. Trimming left V 3 bases short and J 8 bases short, with 12 bases between. CDR3 region: CASSFGGPSTQYF. In nucleotides, the CDR3 is TGTGCCAGCAGTTTTGGGGGGCCCAGTACGCAGTATTTT.

A remark on this clonotype: The final CDR3 position lacks the conserved phenylalanine or tryptophan, pointing to a likely read error. This chain uses TRBV20-1 with TRBJ1-5, with a weak D call TRBD1 (6 bases). V dropped 3 bases and J dropped 0 bases, with 12 bases sitting between them. The CDR3 has 15 residues. CDR1 and CDR2 from the germline V gene are DFQATT and SNEGSKA (reference sequence). CDR3 sequence (DNA): TGCAGTGCTAGCTCAGGGGCGTATAGCAATCAGCCCCAGCATATT. The encoded protein is CSASSGAYSNQPQHI.

There are a few counts of this clonotype. This chain links TRBV5-4 with TRBJ2-7; no reliable D call. CDR3 size: 15 residues. V shed 4 bases and J shed 0 bases, with 14 bases lying between them. Germline CDR1 is SGHNT and CDR2 is YYREEE (reference sequence). The CDR3 loop is CASSMKLQRSYEQYF. For the CDR3, the DNA is TGTGCCAGCAGCATGAAACTACAGCGCTCCTACGAGCAGTACTTC.

The chain is built from TRBV4-1 and TRBJ1-5; no definite D call. The V end was cut by 0 bases, the J end by 1 base, with 7 bases between. Germline V lookup: CDR1 MGHRA, CDR2 YSYEKL. The CDR3 runs to 15 residues. The CDR3 reads CASSQDRLSNQPQHF. The DNA of the CDR3 is TGCGCCAGCAGCCAAGATAGGTTAAGCAATCAGCCCCAGCATTTT.

The chain combines TRBV20-1 with TRBJ1-6; TRBD1 aligns across 9 bases. The ends lost 0 bases at V and 7 bases at J; junction bases unmatched: 7. The CDR3 loop spans 16 amino acids. Looked up from germline, CDR1 is DFQATT and CDR2 is SNEGSKA (reference sequence). In DNA, the CDR3 is TGCAGTGCTAGAGATCCCCGGACAGGGGAGAATTCACCCCTCCACTTT. Translated, it gives CSARDPRTGENSPLHF.

At least ten counts were recorded for this clonotype. The J gene is TRBJ1-1, the V gene TRBV7-8, with D perhaps matching TRBD1 (6 bases). Trimming took 7 bases from V and 0 from J, leaving 18 bases between them. This CDR3 comprises 16 residues. Per germline, CDR1 SGHVS and CDR2 FQNEAQ. The CDR3 is CASTRRLDSMNTEAFF. DNA for the CDR3: TGTGCCAGCACCCGCCGTTTGGACAGCATGAACACTGAAGCTTTCTTT.

This clonotype was seen repeatedly, ten times or more. V usage is TRBV20-1 and J usage is TRBJ1-1, with D perhaps matching TRBD1 (6 bases). This CDR3 is 13 amino acids long. Trimming removed 3 bases at V and 5 bases at J, with 13 bases between. Germline V gene sequence: CDR1 DFQATT, CDR2 SNEGSKA (reference sequence). DNA for the CDR3: TGCAGTGCTAGTGACAGGAGTCGGACTGAAGCTTTCTTT. Protein sequence: CSASDRSRTEAFF.

This clonotype was seen ten or more times. The V and J genes are TRBV10-2 and TRBJ2-7; 8 bases agree with TRBD2. CDR1 is WSHSY, CDR2 SAAADI, per germline. V lost 0 bases, J lost 9 bases, and 7 bases stayed unmatched. The CDR3 spans 14 residues. CDR3 nucleotides: TGCGCCAGCAGTGAGTCGGGAAGCGGGGGAAGGCAGTACTTC. Translation: CASSESGSGGRQYF.

This chain connects TRBV25-1 to TRBJ2-1; 7 bases are a match to TRBD1. With 5 bases clipped from V and 9 bases from J, the junction kept 4 bases outside the gene matches. The CDR3 consists of 12 residues. In germline, CDR1 is MGHDK, CDR2 SYGVNS. The CDR3 bases are TGTGCCAGCAGTCAGGGGGTAGTTGAGCAGTTCTTC. As protein: CASSQGVVEQFF.

This clonotype appeared many times. V usage is TRBV24-1 and J usage is TRBJ1-1; possibly TRBD1 for D (5 bases). CDR3 length: 12 amino acids. Germline loops: CDR1 KGHDR, CDR2 SFDVKD. Trimming took off 4 bases at V and 3 bases at J, with 5 bases between the two ends. The CDR3 DNA is TGTGCCACCAGTGAGGGGGACACTGAAGCTTTCTTT. Translated, it gives CATSEGDTEAFF.

This clonotype was seen at least ten times. The V call is TRBV2, the J call TRBJ1-2, with D hard to call. Germline V CDR1 and CDR2: SNHLY, FYNNEI. The CDR3 totals 14 residues. Between the trimmed V and J ends, which lost 2 bases and 5 bases, there was a span of 12 bases. Written as DNA, the CDR3 is TGTGCCAGCAGTGAATTAGTAGGGCAGTATGGCTACACCTTC. Its translation is CASSELVGQYGYTF.

A remark on this clonotype: A much larger clone lies one base from this, so it may be a read error. The chain links TRBV7-3 to TRBJ2-2; possibly TRBD2 for D (8 bases). V shed 7 bases and J shed 9 bases, with 15 bases lying between them. CDR1 and CDR2 (germline): SGHTA, FQGTGA. The CDR3 extends over 13 amino acids. CDR3 coding DNA: TGTGCCAGCAACCGGGAGGGGGCCAGGGAGCTGTTTTTT. It yields the protein CASNREGARELFF.

J is TRBJ1-1 and V is TRBV11-3, with 7 bases lining up with TRBD1. CDR3 length: 12 residues. In germline, CDR1 is SGHNT, CDR2 YENEEA. The V and J ends lost 8 bases and 4 bases, in that order; junction bases with no gene match: 4. The CDR3 spells CASRTGATEAFF. The CDR3 DNA is TGTGCCAGCCGGACAGGCGCCACTGAAGCTTTCTTT.

In this sample, this clonotype turned up many times. This rearrangement joins TRBV6-1 to TRBJ2-1; 7 bases are a match to TRBD1. With 4 bases clipped from V and 3 bases from J, the junction kept 9 bases outside the gene matches. The length of the CDR3 is 16 residues. The V gene's germline CDR1 is MNHNS and CDR2 SASEGT. The CDR3: CASSGRQGDSYNEQFF. The DNA of the CDR3 is TGTGCCAGCAGTGGACGGCAAGGGGACAGCTACAATGAGCAGTTCTTC.

The chain is built from TRBV30 and TRBJ1-1, with D tentatively TRBD1 (5 bases). Germline CDR1 reads GTSNPN; CDR2 reads SVGIG (reference sequence). V was trimmed by 0 bases and J by 4 bases, leaving 15 bases between them. CDR3 size: 15 residues. The chain's CDR3 is CAWSVPQGSATEAFF. CDR3 sequence (DNA): TGTGCCTGGAGTGTACCTCAGGGATCGGCCACTGAAGCTTTCTTT.